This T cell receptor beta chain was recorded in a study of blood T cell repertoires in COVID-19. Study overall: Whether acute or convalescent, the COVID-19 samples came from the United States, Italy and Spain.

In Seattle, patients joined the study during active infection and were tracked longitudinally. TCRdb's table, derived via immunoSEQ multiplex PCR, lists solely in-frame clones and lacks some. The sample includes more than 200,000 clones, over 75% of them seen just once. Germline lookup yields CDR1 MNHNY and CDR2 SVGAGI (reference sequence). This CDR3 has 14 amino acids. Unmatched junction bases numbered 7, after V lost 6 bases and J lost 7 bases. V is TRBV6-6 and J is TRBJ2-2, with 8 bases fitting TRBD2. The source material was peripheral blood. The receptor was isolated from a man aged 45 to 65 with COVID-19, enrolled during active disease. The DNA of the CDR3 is TGTGCCAGCAGGCCACGGGGGGGCGGCGGGGAGCTGTTTTTT. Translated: CASRPRGGGGELFF.